These 10 T cell receptor beta chains share one sample of origin, sequenced in a study of neurological immune-mediated disorders. Each CDR3 protein gets one entry after TCRdb re-called the 5' RACE reads with MiXCR. The sample gives roughly 80,000 distinct CDR3 sequences, 10% of which show up once; about 1.7% is in the top ten. The material sequenced was PBMCs. The receptors derive from a man aged 35 to 55 in good health.

This clonotype was seen a handful of times. The V gene is TRBV9, the J gene TRBJ2-7; no definite D call. CDR3 size: 13 residues. The V gene's germline CDR1 is SGDLS and CDR2 YYNGEE. Trimming shortened V by 4 bases and J by 2 bases, and 10 bases separated the two germline ends. CDR3 amino acids: CASSRTATYEQYF. The CDR3 nucleotides read TGTGCCAGCAGCCGGACGGCGACCTACGAGCAGTACTTC.

There are many counts of this clonotype. The chain uses TRBV11-2 and TRBJ2-1; D possibly uses TRBD1 or TRBD2 (5 bases each). The ends were cut back, 11 bases at V and 7 bases at J, with 18 bases in the middle. CDR1 and CDR2 from the germline V gene are SGHAT and FQNNGV. The CDR3 is 13 residues long. DNA for the CDR3: TGTGCCTGCCGGGACCGCCTGGGGAATGAGCAGTTCTTC. Translation gives CACRDRLGNEQFF.

The chain links TRBV6-1 to TRBJ2-1, with 11 nucleotides matching TRBD2. This CDR3 spans 12 amino acids. Germline CDR1 is MNHNS and CDR2 is SASEGT. V lost 5 bases, J lost 12 bases, and 3 bases stayed unmatched. The CDR3 nucleotides are TGTGCCAGCAGTTTTAGCGGGGGGGCGCAGTTCTTC. Encoded protein: CASSFSGGAQFF.

This clonotype was seen at least ten times. The chain couples TRBV10-2 to TRBJ2-7; 9 bases match TRBD2. CDR1 and CDR2 (germline): WSHSY, SAAADI. After removal of 9 bases from V and 0 bases from J, the junction contained 6 bases not matched to a gene. CDR3 length: 14 amino acids. The CDR3, as DNA: TGCGCCAGTACTTCTAGCGGGAACTCCTACGAGCAGTACTTC. Its protein product is CASTSSGNSYEQYF.

This clonotype was observed a handful of times. The chain has TRBV20-1 and TRBJ1-3; the D is unclear. The germline CDR1 and CDR2 sequences are DFQATT and SNEGSKA (reference sequence). V was pared by 3 bases and J by 4 bases, with 4 bases between. The CDR3 runs to 11 residues. CDR3 nucleotides: TGCAGTGCTAGCGGGGGAAACACCATATATTTT. Amino acids: CSASGGNTIYF.

In its sample, this clonotype was seen many times. CDR3 loop: CAISEEVKGAFPDTQYF. The DNA for the CDR3 is TGTGCCATCAGTGAGGAGGTCAAGGGGGCTTTCCCAGATACGCAGTATTTT. V gene TRBV10-3 combines with J gene TRBJ2-3, with TRBD1 identical over 7 bases. Germline V gene sequence: CDR1 ENHRY, CDR2 SYGVKD. Unmatched junction bases numbered 12, after V lost 2 bases and J lost 4 bases. The CDR3 has 17 residues.

This clonotype was found a few times. The chain is built from TRBV15 and TRBJ2-7, with 8 bases fitting TRBD1. This CDR3 contains 16 residues. Germline loops: CDR1 LNHNV, CDR2 YYDKDF (reference sequence). V lost 0 bases and J lost 7; bases outside the gene matches: 11. CDR3 sequence (DNA): TGTGCCACCAGCAGAGATTCGGGACAGGTGATAGGGGAGCAGTACTTC. It encodes CATSRDSGQVIGEQYF.

This clonotype came up many times. The chain recombines TRBV5-1 with TRBJ1-1; D is undetermined. The V gene lost 0 bases and the J gene lost 8 bases, with 11 bases spanning the gap. This CDR3 is 13 amino acids long. Germline V gene sequence: CDR1 SGHRS, CDR2 YFSETQ. CDR3 residues: CASSLELVSEAFF. The CDR3 DNA is TGCGCCAGCAGCTTGGAGCTGGTCTCCGAAGCTTTCTTT.

At least ten counts were recorded for this clonotype. This chain uses TRBV9 with TRBJ2-7; TRBD2 might be the D (6 bases). The V and J ends lost 7 bases and 2 bases respectively, with 22 bases between them. The CDR3 has 16 residues. The germline V gene has CDR1 SGDLS and CDR2 YYNGEE. CDR3 in amino acids: CASHGGISLSPYEQYF. CDR3 nucleotides: TGTGCCAGCCACGGAGGGATCAGCCTCAGCCCCTACGAGCAGTACTTC.

At least ten counts were recorded for this clonotype. V is TRBV7-9 and J is TRBJ1-1; D gene unclear. CDR3 length: 14 amino acids. V shed 3 bases and J shed 4 bases, with 12 bases lying between them. Germline CDR1 and CDR2: SEHNR and FQNEAQ (reference sequence). The CDR3 sequence: CASSFFGVSTEAFF. CDR3 nucleotide sequence: TGTGCCAGCAGCTTTTTCGGAGTTAGCACTGAAGCTTTCTTT. Full variable domain (outside the CDR3, taken from reference TRBV7-9 and TRBJ1-1): DTGVSQNPRHKITKRGQNVTFRCDPISEHNRLYWYRQTLGQGPEFLTYFQNEAQLEKSRLLSDRFSAERPKGSFSTLEIQRTEQGDSAMYLCASSFFGVSTEAFFGQGTRLTVV.